This entry lists 19 T cell receptor beta chains sequenced from one sample in a study. A single record per CDR3 protein comes from TCRdb applying MiXCR to the 5' RACE reads. The repertoire consists of about 40,000 distinct CDR3 sequences, with under 20% occurring once and the leading ten covering under 3.5%. The source material was naive CD4+ T cells sorted from a lymph node. Subset noted: naive CD4+ T cells, CD4+CD45RA+CD25-. These receptors were obtained from a female donor with breast cancer.

Comment on this clonotype: Given a much more abundant clone one base away, this may be a read error. CDR3 DNA: TGTGCCACAAGCCCTGACAGTAGCGAGACCCAGTACTTC. Protein sequence: CATSPDSSETQYF. The rearrangement joins TRBV10-3 to TRBJ2-5; TRBD1 might be the D (5 bases). This CDR3 has 13 amino acids. Trimming removed 10 bases from V and 5 bases from J, with 17 bases in between. Germline CDR1 reads ENHRY; CDR2 reads SYGVKD.

This clonotype has at least ten counts. The chain recombines TRBV7-2 with TRBJ2-1; 10 bases are a match to TRBD2. J lost 10 bases, V lost 3 bases, and 6 bases had no gene match. The CDR3 contains 14 residues. Per the germline V gene, CDR1 is SGHTA and CDR2 is FQGNSA. CDR3 sequence (DNA): TGTGCCAGCAGCTTGGGACTAGCGACGAGCGAGCAGTTCTTC. This codes for CASSLGLATSEQFF.

There are a few counts of this clonotype. This chain connects TRBV3-1 to TRBJ1-6; 10 bases agree with TRBD1. CDR1 is LGHDT, CDR2 YNNKEL, per germline (reference sequence). CDR3 length equals 16 residues. Trimming took 4 bases from V and 8 from J; bases not matched to a gene: 8. For the CDR3, the DNA is TGTGCCAGCAGCCGAAACCGGGACAGGGGTCATTCACCCCTCCACTTT. Translated: CASSRNRDRGHSPLHF.

This clonotype was detected a few times. V usage is TRBV5-1 and J usage is TRBJ2-3; D is ambiguous. V was cut by 3 bases and J by 2 bases, with 4 bases left in between. The germline V gene has CDR1 SGHRS and CDR2 YFSETQ. The CDR3 runs 12 residues. The CDR3 DNA is TGCGCCAGCAGCTACTACACAGATACGCAGTATTTT. It encodes CASSYYTDTQYF.

The chain employs TRBV7-2 and TRBJ2-2; D uncertain. The CDR3 length is 12 residues. Deletions cut 1 base from V and 3 bases from J, with 0 bases between. Germline loops: CDR1 SGHTA, CDR2 FQGNSA. The CDR3, as DNA: TGTGCCAGCAGCTTAGACACCGGGGAGCTGTTTTTT. Translating gives CASSLDTGELFF.

This clonotype showed up just a few times. The genes are TRBV7-2 and TRBJ2-6, with TRBD2 identical over 7 bases. Germline trimming cut 8 bases from V and 2 bases from J; bases unmatched to any gene: 18. Germline V gene sequence: CDR1 SGHTA, CDR2 FQGNSA. The CDR3 is 19 amino acids. In nucleotides, the CDR3 is TGTGCCAGCCCCGGTTTAAGCGTGGGAGGGCCTGCTGGGGCCAACGTCCTGACTTTC. Translation: CASPGLSVGGPAGANVLTF.

This clonotype has ten or more counts. The chain carries TRBV3-1 and TRBJ2-7, with TRBD2 matching over 16 bases. CDR1 LGHDT and CDR2 YNNKEL come from the germline V gene (reference sequence). This CDR3 region has 17 residues. The V segment lost 0 bases and the J segment 9 bases; nucleotides outside the gene matches: 8. The CDR3 region has the DNA TGTGCCAGCAGCCAAGAATGGGGGACTAGCGGGAGGGGTACGCAGTACTTC. This gives the protein CASSQEWGTSGRGTQYF.

This clonotype was seen a handful of times. The genes are TRBV5-1 and TRBJ1-2; 10 positions match TRBD1. V was clipped by 3 bases and J by 0 bases; unmatched bases: 2. CDR1 and CDR2 (germline): SGHRS, YFSETQ. This CDR3 is built from 15 residues. CDR3 nucleotides: TGCGCCAGCAGCTCCGGACAGGGGGCTAACTATGGCTACACCTTC. Translation gives CASSSGQGANYGYTF.

This clonotype was detected a few times. The chain joins TRBV5-1 to TRBJ2-5, with D maybe TRBD2 (6 bases). The length of the CDR3 is 14 residues. Germline lookup yields CDR1 SGHRS and CDR2 YFSETQ. The V gene lost 3 bases and the J gene lost 5 bases, with 14 bases spanning the gap. CDR3 DNA: TGCGCCAGCAGCTCCCGACTAGGTGAGGAGACCCAGTACTTC. Amino acids: CASSSRLGEETQYF. Full variable domain (rest looked up from reference TRBV5-1 and TRBJ2-5): KAGVTQTPRYLIKTRGQQVTLSCSPISGHRSVSWYQQTPGQGLQFLFEYFSETQRNKGNFPGRFSGRQFSNSRSEMNVSTLELGDSALYLCASSSRLGEETQYFGPGTRLLVL.

This clonotype was seen only a few times. Here the CDR3 omits its conserved ending phenylalanine or tryptophan, so a read error is the likely source. This chain links TRBV18 with TRBJ1-1; 9 nucleotides align to TRBD1. The CDR3 spans 15 residues. Trimming took 3 bases from V and 4 from J; bases not matched to a gene: 6. Germline assignment: CDR1 KGHSH and CDR2 LQKENI. CDR3 DNA sequence: TGTGCCAGCTCACCCCTAACAGGGGGCGGCACTGAAGCTTTCCTT. Translation gives CASSPLTGGGTEAFL.

This clonotype was detected ten times or more. The rearrangement uses TRBV9 and TRBJ2-7; 7 bases line up with TRBD1. The CDR3 sequence is 14 residues long. Germline V gene lookup returns CDR1 SGDLS and CDR2 YYNGEE. V lost 3 bases and J lost 1; bases outside the gene matches: 4. The CDR3 nucleotides read TGTGCCAGCAGCGGGGACAGCGGTTCCTACGAGCAGTACTTC. Translation gives CASSGDSGSYEQYF.

This clonotype was counted between two and nine times. The chain links TRBV10-2 to TRBJ1-1; perhaps TRBD1 as D (5 bases). CDR3 length: 14 amino acids. V gave up 6 bases and J gave up 4 bases, with 15 bases separating them. Per germline, CDR1 WSHSY and CDR2 SAAADI. The DNA of the CDR3 is TGCGCCAGCAGCCTACAGGTAGATGGCACTGAAGCTTTCTTT. It yields the protein CASSLQVDGTEAFF.

The rearrangement uses TRBV11-3 and TRBJ2-2; D not resolved. The CDR3 loop spans 16 amino acids. V lost 1 base, J lost 0 bases, and 9 bases lay in between. The germline V gene encodes CDR1 SGHNT and CDR2 YENEEA. The CDR3 region has the DNA TGTGCCAGCAGCTTAGGAGTACAATCGAACACCGGGGAGCTGTTTTTT. It translates to CASSLGVQSNTGELFF.

This clonotype turned up a few times. CDR3 in DNA: TGTGCCAGCAGTGAATCGGACAGGGTATATGGCTACACCTTC. This codes for CASSESDRVYGYTF. The V gene is TRBV25-1, the J gene TRBJ1-2; TRBD1 matches at 8 bases. The CDR3 is 14 residues long. After removal of 1 base from V and 5 bases from J, the junction contained 3 bases not matched to a gene. CDR1 is MGHDK and CDR2 is SYGVNS in the germline V gene.

V usage is TRBV12-3 or TRBV12-4 and J usage is TRBJ2-1, with TRBD2 matching over 8 bases. Trimming cost V 4 bases and J 6 bases; bases outside gene matches: 8. The CDR3 loop spans 15 amino acids. Written as DNA, the CDR3 is TGTGCCAGCAGTTCCATAGCGGGAATTTTCAATGAGCAGTTCTTC. Translation: CASSSIAGIFNEQFF.

This clonotype was seen only a few times. The chain is built from TRBV30 and TRBJ2-7, with 8 positions matching TRBD2. CDR1 is GTSNPN and CDR2 is SVGIG in the germline V gene (reference sequence). The length of the CDR3 is 13 residues. The V and J ends lost 3 bases and 2 bases, in that order; junction bases with no gene match: 3. CDR3 DNA sequence: TGTGCCTGGAGACTAGCGGAAGCCTACGAGCAGTACTTC. Protein: CAWRLAEAYEQYF. The full variable domain, with the rest looked up from reference TRBV30 and TRBJ2-7, is SQTIHQWPATLVQPVGSPLSLECTVEGTSNPNLYWYRQAAGRGLQLLFYSVGIGQISSEVPQNLSASRPQDRQFILSSKKLLLSDSGFYLCAWRLAEAYEQYFGPGTRLTVT.

The table lists this clonotype with many counts. The chain combines TRBV6-7 with TRBJ2-1, with 12 bases fitting TRBD2. TRBV6-7 belongs to the ORF category, with a function that is uncertain. The CDR3 has 18 residues. V lost 5 bases and J lost 2; bases outside the gene matches: 10. In DNA form, the CDR3 reads TGTGCCAGCAGTCCCCCCGGACTAGCGGGGACAACCTACAATGAGCAGTTCTTC. Amino acid sequence: CASSPPGLAGTTYNEQFF.

This clonotype has ten or more counts. The chain employs TRBV6-5 and TRBJ1-2; 8 bases fit TRBD1. The germline V gene encodes CDR1 MNHEY and CDR2 SVGAGI. CDR3 size: 15 residues. The V segment lost 7 bases and the J segment 7 bases; nucleotides outside the gene matches: 14. The chain's CDR3 is CASTKKGQGASGYTF. The DNA of the CDR3 is TGTGCCAGCACTAAAAAAGGTCAGGGGGCCAGTGGCTACACCTTC.

This clonotype was counted many times. The chain is built from TRBV29-1 and TRBJ2-3, with 9 bases fitting TRBD2. Trimming at V came to 3 bases and at J to 4 bases, leaving 8 bases not matched to a gene. Germline CDR1 is SQVTM and CDR2 is ANQGSEA. The CDR3 runs to 15 residues. The CDR3 spells CSVDGGRGSPDTQYF. The DNA for the CDR3 is TGCAGCGTTGACGGCGGGAGGGGGAGCCCAGATACGCAGTATTTT.